The clone carrying this TCR beta chain was detected only a few times. Trimming at V came to 1 base and at J to 1 base, leaving 5 bases not matched to a gene. This CDR3 comprises 16 residues. CDR1 is LNHDA, CDR2 SQIVND, per germline (reference sequence). Via MiXCR, TCRdb re-called the 5' RACE reads, giving one row per CDR3 protein. The table includes a few hundred thousand distinct CDR3 sequences, roughly 4% detected once. This sample is drawn from a study of T cells after yellow fever vaccination. In the study overall: SMART-Seq v4 Ultra Low Input prepared the low-cell-number fractions.

The receptor was isolated from a young man who received the YFV17D yellow fever vaccine. This rearrangement joins TRBV19 to TRBJ1-1, with TRBD1 matching over 8 bases. The material sequenced was PBMCs, taken 5 days after the yellow fever booster vaccination. CDR3 nucleotides: TGTGCCAGTAGTATAGGTTCAGGGACAGGGAACACTGAAGCTTTCTTT. Protein: CASSIGSGTGNTEAFF.